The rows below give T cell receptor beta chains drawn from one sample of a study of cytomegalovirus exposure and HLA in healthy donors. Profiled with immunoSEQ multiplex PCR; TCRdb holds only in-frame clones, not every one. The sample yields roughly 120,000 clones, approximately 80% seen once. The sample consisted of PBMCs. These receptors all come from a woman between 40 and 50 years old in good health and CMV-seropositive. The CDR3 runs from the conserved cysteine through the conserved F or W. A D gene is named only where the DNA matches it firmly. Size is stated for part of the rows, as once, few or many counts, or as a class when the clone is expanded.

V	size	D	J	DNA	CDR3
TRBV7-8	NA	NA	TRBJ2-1	TGTGCCAGCAGCAATGATCCCTCGCGGGGAAATGAGCAGTTCTTC	CASSNDPSRGNEQFF
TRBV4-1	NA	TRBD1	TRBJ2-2	TGCGCCAGCAGTATCCCGGGACAGGGGAACACCGGGGAGCTGTTTTTT	CASSIPGQGNTGELFF
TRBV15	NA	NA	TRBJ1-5	TGTGCCACCAGCAGCGCACCGGGGATTCAGCCCCAGCATTTT	CATSSAPGIQPQHF
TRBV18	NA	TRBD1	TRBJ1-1	TGTGCCAGCTCACCACCCGGGACAGGGGCGCGGGACACTGAAGCTTTCTTT	CASSPPGTGARDTEAFF
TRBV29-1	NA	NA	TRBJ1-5	TGCAGCGTTGGCCCCGCCTACCCGGGGAATCAGCCCCAGCATTTT	CSVGPAYPGNQPQHF
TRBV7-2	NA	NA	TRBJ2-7	TGTGCCAGCAGCTTAGCGGGGGCCGAGCAGTACTTC	CASSLAGAEQYF
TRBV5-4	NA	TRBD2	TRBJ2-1	TGTGCCAGCAGCGGACCGACTAGCCGGGAGCAGTTCTTC	CASSGPTSREQFF
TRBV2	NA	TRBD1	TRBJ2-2	TGTGCCAGCGGGGACAGGGACACCGGGGAGCTGTTTTTT	CASGDRDTGELFF
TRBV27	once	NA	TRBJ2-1	TGTGCCAGCAGTTTAGGGAGAGGGGGAAGACGAGATGAGCAGTTCTTC	CASSLGRGGRRDEQFF
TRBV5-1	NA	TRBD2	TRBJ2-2	TGCGCCAGCAGCGTCGGGACTAGCGGGAGAAATGGGGAGCTGTTTTTT	CASSVGTSGRNGELFF
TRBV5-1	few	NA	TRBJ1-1	TGCGCCAGCAGCTCGGGACAGAACACTGAAGCTTTCTTT	CASSSGQNTEAFF
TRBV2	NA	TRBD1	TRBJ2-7	TGTGCCAGCACCGATTTGGACAGGGACCACGAGCAGTACTTC	CASTDLDRDHEQYF
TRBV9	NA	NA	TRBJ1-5	TGTGCCAGCAGCGTAGCGGCAGGGGACCAGCCCCAGCATTTT	CASSVAAGDQPQHF
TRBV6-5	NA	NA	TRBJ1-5	TGTGCCAGCAGCCGAGATAGCAATCAGCCCCAGCATTTT	CASSRDSNQPQHF
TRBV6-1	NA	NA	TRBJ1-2	TGTGCCAGCAGTGAAGCAGGGAGACCTAACTATGGCTACACCTTC	CASSEAGRPNYGYTF
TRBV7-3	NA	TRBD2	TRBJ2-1	TGTGCCAGCAGCCGAGCGGCTAGCGGGAGGCAGCAGTTCTTC	CASSRAASGRQQFF
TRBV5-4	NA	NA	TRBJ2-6	TGTGCCAGCAGGGACAGTCCCTTATCAGGGGCCAACGTCCTGACTTTC	CASRDSPLSGANVLTF
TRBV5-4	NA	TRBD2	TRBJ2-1	TGTGCCAGCACCCCGGGCGGGACTAGCGGATACAATGAGCAGTTCTTC	CASTPGGTSGYNEQFF
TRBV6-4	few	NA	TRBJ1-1	TGTGCCAGCAGTGAAGGAGCAAACACTGAAGCTTTCTTT	CASSEGANTEAFF
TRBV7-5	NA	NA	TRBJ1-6	TGTGCCAGAAGCTTCCTCTTCCCGGCGGATTCACCCCTCCACTTT	CARSFLFPADSPLHF
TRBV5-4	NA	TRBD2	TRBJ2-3	TGTGCCAGCAGCTTGGGGACTAGCGGGAGTAGGAGAGATACGCAGTATTTT	CASSLGTSGSRRDTQYF
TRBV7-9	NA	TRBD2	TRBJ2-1	TGTGCCAGCAGCTCTTTGGGTAGCGGGAGTCAGTCCTACAATGAGCAGTTCTTC	CASSSLGSGSQSYNEQFF
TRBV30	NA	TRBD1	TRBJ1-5	TGTGCCTGGGGGGACAGGGCGGGTCAGCCCCAGCATTTT	CAWGDRAGQPQHF
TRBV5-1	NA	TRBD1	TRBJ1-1	TGCGCCAGCAGCTCCGCGACAGGGATCAGTTTGGACACTGAAGCTTTCTTT	CASSSATGISLDTEAFF
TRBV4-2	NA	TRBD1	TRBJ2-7	TGTGCCAGCAGCCAAGCTCCCTCGGGACAGGTCTCCTACGAGCAGTACTTC	CASSQAPSGQVSYEQYF
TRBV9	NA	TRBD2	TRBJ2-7	TGTGCCAGCAGCCCTACGGGCGGGGGGTACTACGAGCAGTACTTC	CASSPTGGGYYEQYF
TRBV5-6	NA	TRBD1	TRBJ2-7	TGTGCCAGCAGAAGGACAGGGTCCCACGAGCAGTACTTC	CASRRTGSHEQYF
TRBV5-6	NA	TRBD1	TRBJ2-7	TGTGCCAGCAGCTCGTCCGGGACAGCGAGCTCCTACGAGCAGTACTTC	CASSSSGTASSYEQYF
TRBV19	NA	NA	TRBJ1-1	TGTGCCAGTAATAACCAGGGTTTGGACACTGAAGCTTTCTTT	CASNNQGLDTEAFF
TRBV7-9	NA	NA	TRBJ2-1	TGTGCCAGCAGCTTCAGGATTGAGTATGAGCAGTTCTTC	CASSFRIEYEQFF
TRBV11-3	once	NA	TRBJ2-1	TGTGCCAGCAGCTTATTGGGGGACTTATACAATGAGCAGTTCTTC	CASSLLGDLYNEQFF
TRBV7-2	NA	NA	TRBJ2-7	TGTGCCAGCAGCCCCCGGGGTAGCGGAGCCACCTACGAGCAGTACTTC	CASSPRGSGATYEQYF
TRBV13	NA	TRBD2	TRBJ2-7	TGTGCCAGCAGCTTACGACTAGCAACCTACGAGCAGTACTTC	CASSLRLATYEQYF
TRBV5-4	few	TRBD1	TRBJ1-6	TGTGCCAGCAGCTTCCCCGGGACAGAGGATTCACCCCTCCACTTT	CASSFPGTEDSPLHF
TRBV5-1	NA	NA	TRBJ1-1	TGCGCCAGCAGCTTGTTACAGGGGAACACTGAAGCTTTCTTT	CASSLLQGNTEAFF
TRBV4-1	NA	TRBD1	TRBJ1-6	TGCGCCAGCAGCCATCTACAGGGGCGCGATTCACCCCTCCACTTT	CASSHLQGRDSPLHF
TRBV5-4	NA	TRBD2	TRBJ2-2	TGTGCCAGCAGCGGAGGGAGGGATCTAATTCCCGGGGAGCTGTTTTTT	CASSGGRDLIPGELFF
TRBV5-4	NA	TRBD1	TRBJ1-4	TGTGCCAGCAGCAACAACAGGGGTGCTAATGAAAAACTGTTTTTT	CASSNNRGANEKLFF
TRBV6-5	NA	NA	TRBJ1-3	TGTGCCAGCAGGAAACAGGCCCTCTCTGGAAACACCATATATTTT	CASRKQALSGNTIYF
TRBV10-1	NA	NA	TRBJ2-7	TGCGCCAGCAGCGAGGGACGGAGGTACGAGCAGTACTTC	CASSEGRRYEQYF
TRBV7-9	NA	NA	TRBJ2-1	TGTGCCAGCAGCTTAGACGGGAGCTCCTACAATGAGCAGTTCTTC	CASSLDGSSYNEQFF
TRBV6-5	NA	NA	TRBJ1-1	TGTGCCCCGGCGGGGCCCAAGGCTGAAGCTTTCTTT	CAPAGPKAEAFF
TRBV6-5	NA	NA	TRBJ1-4	TGTGCCAGCGGGGGGGGTGCGGGGTATGAAAAACTGTTTTTT	CASGGGAGYEKLFF
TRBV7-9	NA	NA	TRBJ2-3	TGTGCCAGCAGCCCCTCGCGTTACGGGAACACAGATACGCAGTATTTT	CASSPSRYGNTDTQYF
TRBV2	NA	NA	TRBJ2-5	TGTGCCAGCAGTCTACAGGGTAGGGAGACCCAGTACTTC	CASSLQGRETQYF
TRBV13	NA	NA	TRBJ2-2	TGTGCCAGCAGCCCAATGGGGCAATCCGGGGAGCTGTTTTTT	CASSPMGQSGELFF
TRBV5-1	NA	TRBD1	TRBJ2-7	TGCGCCAGCAGCACCGGGACAGGCTCCTACGAGCAGTACTTC	CASSTGTGSYEQYF
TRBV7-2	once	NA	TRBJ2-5	TGTGCCAGCAGCTTACAGGGAGAGACCCAGTACTTC	CASSLQGETQYF
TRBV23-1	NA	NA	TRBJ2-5	TGCGCCAGCAGTCGGCCGAGAGAAGGCAGGCAGCAAGAGACCCAGTACTTC	CASSRPREGRQQETQYF
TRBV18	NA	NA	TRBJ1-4	TGTGCCAGCTCACCACCATTCCAACATATCGAAAAACTGTTTTTT	CASSPPFQHIEKLFF
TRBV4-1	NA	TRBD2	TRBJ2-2	TGCGCCAGCAGCCAACTGACTGGTGGAGCGGGGGAGCTTCGGTATACCGGGGAGCTGTTTTTT	CASSQLTGGAGELRYTGELFF
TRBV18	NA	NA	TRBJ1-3	TGTGCCAGCTCGCCGGACAACTCTGGAAACACCATATATTTT	CASSPDNSGNTIYF
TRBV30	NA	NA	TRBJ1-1	TGTGCCTATACTTTAAGGGGATCGGACACTGAAGCTTTCTTT	CAYTLRGSDTEAFF
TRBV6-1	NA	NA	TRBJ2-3	TGTGCCAGCAGTGAGGGAACAGGGCAGGCAGATACGCAGTATTTT	CASSEGTGQADTQYF